The 6 T cell receptor beta chains given below trace back to one sample, sequenced in a study of shared clonotypes between healthy human individuals. Sequenced by immunoSEQ multiplex PCR; TCRdb stores in-frame clones only, minus some. The data show 2 million to 2.5 million clones, 85% to 95% seen once. Sequencing was performed on naive CD4+ T cells from PBMCs. The subset: CD45RA+ positively selected. The receptors were sampled from a man between 18 and 35 years old in good health. Some clones in this sample may be carry-over from other donors' samples.

Written as DNA, the CDR3 is TGTGCCAGCAGCTTGGCCTCTAGATACTGGAATGAGCAGTTCTTC. Amino acids: CASSLASRYWNEQFF. The rearrangement joins TRBV5-6 to TRBJ2-1; no reliable D call. Trimming pared 0 bases from V and 7 bases from J, leaving 14 bases between. This CDR3 contains 15 residues. Germline V gives CDR1 SGHDT, CDR2 YYEEEE.

The rearrangement joins TRBV2 to TRBJ1-3; no firm D call. The V end lost 11 bases, the J end lost 2 bases, and 19 bases lay between the germline ends. The CDR3 consists of 15 residues. The germline V gene encodes CDR1 SNHLY and CDR2 FYNNEI. The CDR3 is CAVVMAALPGNTIYF. CDR3 DNA sequence: TGTGCCGTAGTGATGGCTGCCCTCCCTGGAAACACCATATATTTT.

About this clone itself: Other DNA sequences in the same sample also yield this CDR3. The chain has TRBV7-3 and TRBJ2-1; D might be TRBD2 (5 bases). Germline V gene sequence: CDR1 SGHTA, CDR2 FQGTGA. This CDR3 contains 14 residues. V was shortened by 2 bases and J by 1 base, with 6 bases between the two germline ends. This CDR3 is CASSLGGSYNEQFF. The CDR3 bases are TGTGCCAGCAGCTTAGGCGGGTCCTACAATGAGCAGTTCTTC. The whole variable domain, remainder taken from reference TRBV7-3 and TRBJ2-1, is GAGVSQTPSNKVTEKGKYVELRCDPISGHTALYWYRQSLGQGPEFLIYFQGTGAADDSGLPNDRFFAVRPEGSVSTLKIQRTERGDSAVYLCASSLGGSYNEQFFGPGTRLTVL.

The gene calls are TRBV30 and TRBJ2-5, with TRBD2 as a possible D gene (6 bases). The DNA matches TRBJ2-7 better at its end, which makes the J call doubtful. Per germline, CDR1 GTSNPN and CDR2 SVGIG (reference sequence). The CDR3 contains 15 residues. CDR3 in amino acids: CAWSPLGGFTYEQYF. The DNA of the CDR3 is TGTGCCTGGAGTCCACTGGGAGGATTTACCTACGAGCAGTACTTC.

This chain connects TRBV7-2 to TRBJ2-5, with TRBD2 matching 7 bases. This CDR3 is 17 amino acids long. CDR1 SGHTA and CDR2 FQGNSA come from the germline V gene. J gave up 7 bases and V 1 base, and 15 bases lay outside the gene matches. CDR3 protein: CASSLGLGLAGRGTQYF. DNA for the CDR3: TGTGCCAGCAGCTTAGGGTTAGGGTTGGCGGGGAGGGGGACCCAGTACTTC.

The rearrangement uses TRBV7-2 and TRBJ2-7, with D maybe TRBD1 (5 bases). Looked up from germline, CDR1 is SGHTA and CDR2 is FQGNSA. V lost 5 bases, J lost 6 bases, and 17 bases lay in between. This CDR3 has 14 amino acids. The CDR3 region is CASSATRVLLEQYF. CDR3 nucleotide sequence: TGTGCCAGCAGCGCCACCAGGGTACTCCTCGAGCAGTACTTC.